This record looks at one TCR beta chain sequence and its context. Its antigen remains unknown. Expressed TCRB transcripts got sequenced, as all isolated RNA was reverse transcribed. Produced via immunoSEQ multiplex PCR; TCRdb's table is partial and in-frame only. The top ten hold more than 0.055% of the sample, which has hundreds of thousands of clones, 30% seen once. This entry belongs to a study of beta chain features in type 1 diabetes. Background on the study: All samples yielded around 98,000,000 examined sorted cells. Study-level results: Among patients with Type 1 diabetes, TCRB CDR3s were moderately but significantly shorter in every one of the four CD4+ subsets. PCR might favor shorter templates, but any such skew would affect patients and controls equally. More deletions and fewer insertions at VDJ junctions were seen in type 1 diabetes patients.

This sequence was found in a man aged 18 to 35 in good health. Sequencing was done on a sample of naive CD4+ T cells from blood.

CDR3 nucleotides: TGTGCCAGCAGTGAAGTTCGAAGAACCTACAATGAGCAGTTCTTC. It encodes CASSEVRRTYNEQFF. The genes are TRBV2 and TRBJ2-1; D is unresolved. This CDR3 comprises 15 residues. With 1 base removed from V and 2 bases from J, the gap between germline ends came to 9 bases. CDR1 and CDR2 (germline): SNHLY, FYNNEI.